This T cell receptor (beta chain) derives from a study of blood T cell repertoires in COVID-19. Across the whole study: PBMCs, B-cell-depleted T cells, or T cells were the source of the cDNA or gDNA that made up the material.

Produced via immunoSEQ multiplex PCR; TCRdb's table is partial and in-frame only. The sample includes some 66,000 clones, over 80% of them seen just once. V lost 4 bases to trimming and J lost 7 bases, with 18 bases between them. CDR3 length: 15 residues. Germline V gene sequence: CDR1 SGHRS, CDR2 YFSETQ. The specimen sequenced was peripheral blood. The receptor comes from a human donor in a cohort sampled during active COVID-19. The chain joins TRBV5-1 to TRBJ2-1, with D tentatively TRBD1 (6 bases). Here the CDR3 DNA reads TGCGCCAGCAGCGGAACAGGGTGGTCTTCGAATGAGCAGTTCTTC. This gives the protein CASSGTGWSSNEQFF. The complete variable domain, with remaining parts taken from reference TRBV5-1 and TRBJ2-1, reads KAGVTQTPRYLIKTRGQQVTLSCSPISGHRSVSWYQQTPGQGLQFLFEYFSETQRNKGNFPGRFSGRQFSNSRSEMNVSTLELGDSALYLCASSGTGWSSNEQFFGPGTRLTVL.